Following are 10 T cell receptor beta chains from one sample sequenced in a study of OX40 agonist ivuxolimab in advanced cancers. Produced via immunoSEQ multiplex PCR; TCRdb's table is partial and in-frame only. The data show more than 55,000 clones, about four fifths seen once. The specimen comprised CD4+ or CD8+ T cells sorted from blood, sampled in a trial of the OX40 agonist ivuxolimab. The origin of the receptors is an adult with an advanced solid tumor such as melanoma, head and neck, liver or kidney cancer.

The chain recombines TRBV5-4 with TRBJ2-1; the match to TRBD1 covers 8 bases. Germline V gene data show CDR1 as SGHNT and CDR2 as YYREEE (reference sequence). The CDR3 spans 14 residues. The V gene end was trimmed by 3 bases and the J gene end by 5 bases; junction bases not matched to a gene: 4. The CDR3 loop is CASSWTGLDNEQFF. DNA for the CDR3: TGTGCCAGCAGCTGGACAGGGTTGGACAATGAGCAGTTCTTC.

V gene TRBV7-8 combines with J gene TRBJ1-1; possible D gene TRBD1, 5 bases. Germline V lookup: CDR1 SGHVS, CDR2 FQNEAQ. The CDR3 loop spans 13 amino acids. Trimming took 2 bases from V and 7 from J, leaving 11 bases between them. Written as DNA, the CDR3 is TGTGCCAGCAGCTTATCATGGGGGAGTGAAGCTTTCTTT. Translation gives CASSLSWGSEAFF.

V and J are TRBV7-9 and TRBJ1-1, with a tentative D call TRBD1 (6 bases). The CDR3 has 14 amino acids. Per the germline V gene, CDR1 is SEHNR and CDR2 is FQNEAQ (reference sequence). The V gene lost 7 bases and the J gene lost 4 bases, with 16 bases spanning the gap. This CDR3 is CASTKSGAGTEAFF. The CDR3 DNA reads as TGTGCCAGCACCAAATCAGGGGCGGGCACTGAAGCTTTCTTT.

The rearrangement joins TRBV6-5 to TRBJ2-7; 8 positions agree with TRBD1. The junction had 3 bases not matched to a gene; V was cut back by 4 bases and J by 1 base. CDR1 is MNHEY and CDR2 is SVGAGI in the germline V gene. The CDR3 is made up of 14 amino acids. CDR3 sequence: CASSWGQVSYEQYF. The CDR3 bases are TGTGCCAGCAGTTGGGGACAGGTTTCCTACGAGCAGTACTTC.

This clone occurred once. The chain is built from TRBV28 and TRBJ1-1, with 8 bases that match TRBD1. The CDR3 sequence is 15 residues long. With V trimmed by 7 bases and J by 3 bases, 10 bases remained unmatched. The germline V gene encodes CDR1 MDHEN and CDR2 SYDVKM. DNA of the CDR3: TGTGCCAGCATACTCGCAGGGGGCAGGTACACTGAAGCTTTCTTT. This sequence encodes CASILAGGRYTEAFF.

V usage is TRBV28 and J usage is TRBJ2-2, with D tentatively TRBD2 (5 bases). CDR3 size: 14 residues. Trimming left V 6 bases short and J 4 bases short, with 12 bases between. In germline, CDR1 is MDHEN, CDR2 SYDVKM. The CDR3 sequence is CASRGSLVTGELFF. DNA of the CDR3: TGTGCCAGCAGGGGGAGCCTTGTCACCGGGGAGCTGTTTTTT.

The J gene is TRBJ2-5, the V gene TRBV15, with D perhaps TRBD1 (5 bases). The J call may be mistaken, given a closer DNA end match to TRBJ2-7. The CDR3 has 14 amino acids. CDR1 and CDR2 (germline): LNHNV, YYDKDF (reference sequence). CDR3 residues: CATSRDRQSYEQYF. CDR3 nucleotides: TGTGCCACCAGCAGAGATCGACAGAGTTACGAGCAGTACTTC.

This chain uses TRBV5-6 with TRBJ1-2; no reliable D call. The V gene's germline CDR1 is SGHDT and CDR2 YYEEEE. V dropped 0 bases and J dropped 9 bases, with 12 bases sitting between them. The CDR3 is 13 residues long. The CDR3 DNA reads TGTGCCAGCAGCTTGGACAGAGGCTTTCGCTACACCTTC. It specifies CASSLDRGFRYTF.

V and J are TRBV27 and TRBJ2-7; D possibly matches TRBD1 or TRBD2 (6 bases each). Germline V gene lookup returns CDR1 MNHEY and CDR2 SMNVEV (reference sequence). Deletions cut 1 base from V and 7 bases from J, with 11 bases between. CDR3 length: 13 amino acids. The CDR3 here is CASSLWGAREQYF. In DNA form, the CDR3 reads TGTGCCAGCAGTTTATGGGGGGCGCGGGAGCAGTACTTC.

The V call is TRBV10-2, the J call TRBJ1-3; 7 positions agree with TRBD1. The J segment lost 0 bases and the V segment lost 3 bases, leaving 8 bases of the junction unmatched. The CDR3 totals 17 residues. Looked up from germline, CDR1 is WSHSY and CDR2 is SAAADI. The CDR3 loop reads CASSDSAGGSSGNTIYF. DNA for the CDR3: TGCGCCAGCAGTGATTCTGCAGGGGGTAGCTCTGGAAACACCATATATTTT.